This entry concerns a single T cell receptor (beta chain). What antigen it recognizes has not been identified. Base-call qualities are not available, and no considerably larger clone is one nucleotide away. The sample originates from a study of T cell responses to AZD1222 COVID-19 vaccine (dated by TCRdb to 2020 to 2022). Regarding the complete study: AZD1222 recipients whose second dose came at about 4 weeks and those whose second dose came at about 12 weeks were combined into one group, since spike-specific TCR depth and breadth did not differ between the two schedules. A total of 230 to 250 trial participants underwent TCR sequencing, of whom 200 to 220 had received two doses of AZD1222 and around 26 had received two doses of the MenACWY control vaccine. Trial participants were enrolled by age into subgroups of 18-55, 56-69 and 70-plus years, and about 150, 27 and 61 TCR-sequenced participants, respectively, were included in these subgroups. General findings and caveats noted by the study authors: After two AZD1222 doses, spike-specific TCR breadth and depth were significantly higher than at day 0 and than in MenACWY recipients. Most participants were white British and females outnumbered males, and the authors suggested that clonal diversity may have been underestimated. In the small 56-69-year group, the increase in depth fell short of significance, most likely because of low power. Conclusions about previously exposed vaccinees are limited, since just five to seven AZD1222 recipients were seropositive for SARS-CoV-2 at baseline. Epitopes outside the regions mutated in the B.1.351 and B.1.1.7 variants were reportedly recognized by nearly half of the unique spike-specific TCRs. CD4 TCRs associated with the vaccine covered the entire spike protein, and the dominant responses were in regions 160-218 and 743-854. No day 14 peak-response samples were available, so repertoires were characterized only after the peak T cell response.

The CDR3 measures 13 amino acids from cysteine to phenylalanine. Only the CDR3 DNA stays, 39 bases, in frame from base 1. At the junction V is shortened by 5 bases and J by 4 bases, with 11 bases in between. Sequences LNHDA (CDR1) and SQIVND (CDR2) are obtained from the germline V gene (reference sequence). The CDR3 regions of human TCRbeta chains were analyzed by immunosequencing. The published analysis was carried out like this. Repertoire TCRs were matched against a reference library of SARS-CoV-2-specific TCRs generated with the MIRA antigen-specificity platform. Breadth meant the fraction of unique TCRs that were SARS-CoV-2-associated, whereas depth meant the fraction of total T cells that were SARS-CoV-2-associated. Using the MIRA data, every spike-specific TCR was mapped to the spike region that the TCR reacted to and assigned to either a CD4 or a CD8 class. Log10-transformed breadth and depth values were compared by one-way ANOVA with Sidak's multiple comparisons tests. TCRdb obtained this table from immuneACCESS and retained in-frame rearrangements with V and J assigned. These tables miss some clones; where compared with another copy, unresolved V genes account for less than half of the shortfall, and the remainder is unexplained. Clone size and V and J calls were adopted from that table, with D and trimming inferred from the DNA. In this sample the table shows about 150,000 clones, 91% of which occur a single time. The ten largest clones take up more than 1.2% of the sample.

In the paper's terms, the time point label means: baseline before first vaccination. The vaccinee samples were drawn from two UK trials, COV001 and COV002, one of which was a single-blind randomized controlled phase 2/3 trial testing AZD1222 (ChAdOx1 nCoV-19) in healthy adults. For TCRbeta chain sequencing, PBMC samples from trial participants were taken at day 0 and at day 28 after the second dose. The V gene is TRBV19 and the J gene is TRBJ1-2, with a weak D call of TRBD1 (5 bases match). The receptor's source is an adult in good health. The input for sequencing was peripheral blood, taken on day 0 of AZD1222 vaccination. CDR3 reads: CASSLQVFYGYTF. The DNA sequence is TGTGCCAGTAGTCTACAGGTGTTCTATGGCTACACCTTC.